A single sample is the source of the 30 T cell receptor gamma chains below, sequenced in a study of γδ T cells in repeated Plasmodium falciparum infection. TCRdb re-called the multiplex PCR reads with CATT. The sample includes 20,000 to 30,000 gamma-chain clones, roughly 3.1% of them seen just once. Bulk repertoires came from Vgamma9/Vdelta2+ or Vdelta2-negative gammadelta T cells flow-sorted from PBMC. The sequencing sample was made of gamma-delta T cells from blood. These receptors came from a pool of human donors (malaria-infected and uninfected, not separated).

This clone has a count of ten or more. The chain employs TRGV2 and TRGJP1. V lost 0 bases to trimming and J lost 11 bases; unmatched junction nucleotides: 18. Germline assignment: CDR1 EGSNGY and CDR2 YDSYNSKV. There are 17 residues in the CDR3. CDR3 amino acids: CATWDGHMVWKRWFKIF. The CDR3 DNA reads as TGTGCCACCTGGGACGGGCACATGGTATGGAAAAGATGGTTCAAGATATTT.

This clone has more than one count but fewer than ten. An end of the junction does not agree with germline; a read error may underlie this. V gene TRGV9 combines with J gene TRGJP. The J gene is absent in TCRdb and was assigned here via DNA matching to germline. Germline CDR1 and CDR2: GITISATS and ISYDGTV (reference sequence). CDR3 length: 12 residues. The CDR3 sequence: CSVSWAKKIKVF. In DNA form, the CDR3 reads TGCTCTGTGAGTTGGGCAAAAAAAATCAAGGTATTT.

This clone was observed a handful of times. This likely traces to a read error, being one base from a far larger clone. Other DNA variants within this sample encode the same CDR3. The V call is TRGV9, the J call TRGJP. The J gene was not available in TCRdb and was assigned here by matching the DNA to germline segments. Germline values: CDR1 GITISATS, CDR2 ISYDGTV (reference sequence). The CDR3 has 18 residues. The CDR3 bases are TGTGCCTTGTGGGAGGTAAGAACGCCCCGGTTGGGTAAAAAAATCAAGGTATTT. Protein: CALWEVRTPRLGKKIKVF.

As regards this clone: At one boundary the junction diverges from the germline segment, which might be a read error. This chain links TRGV9 with TRGJP. Here the J gene was assigned by germline matching of the DNA, as TCRdb has none. Germline V gives CDR1 GITISATS, CDR2 ISYDGTV (reference sequence). The CDR3 is made up of 15 amino acids. Here the CDR3 DNA reads TGCTCTGGGGAGGTGCAAGAGTTGGGCAAAAAAATCAAGGTATTT. Protein: CSGEVQELGKKIKVF.

This clone is judged medium-sized (0.01 to 0.1%). The identical CDR3 is also encoded by other nucleotide sequences in the sample. The chain is built from TRGV9 and TRGJP. V was clipped by 9 bases and J by 4 bases; unmatched bases: 0. The CDR3 extends over 13 amino acids. Germline lookup yields CDR1 GITISATS and CDR2 ISYDGTV (reference sequence). The CDR3 region is CALQELGKKIKVF. The CDR3 region has the DNA TGTGCCTTGCAAGAGTTGGGCAAAAAAATCAAGGTATTT.

The table lists this clone with many counts. A much larger clone differs from this one at a single base, so this may be a read error. Other DNA sequences in the sample encode the same CDR3. V is TRGV9 and J is TRGJP2. TCRdb gives no J gene; it was assigned here by matching the DNA to germline. Germline V gene lookup returns CDR1 GITISATS and CDR2 ISYDGTV (reference sequence). CDR3 length equals 15 residues. Unmatched junction bases numbered 9, after V lost 0 bases and J lost 8 bases. The CDR3 loop reads CALWEVKVSDWIKTF. The DNA of the CDR3 is TGTGCCTTGTGGGAGGTGAAAGTGTCCGATTGGATCAAGACGTTT.

In this sample, this clone turned up a few times. TCRdb records a much larger clone's protein for this DNA, with a difference at residue 3 that likely arises from a read error; the protein given is the translation of the DNA. This chain uses TRGV9 with TRGJ1 or TRGJ2. CDR1 is GITISATS and CDR2 is ISYDGTV in the germline V gene (reference sequence). The CDR3 length is 27 residues. The CDR3 loop is CASWEVHGLTARMGRLWEGQNYYKKLF. In DNA form, the CDR3 reads TGTGCCTCGTGGGAGGTGCATGGGTTAACCGCCAGGATGGGCAGATTGTGGGAAGGCCAGAATTATTATAAGAAACTCTTT.

The J gene was not called, though the V gene is TRGV9. CDR3 length equals 14 residues. Germline lookup yields CDR1 GITISATS and CDR2 ISYDGTV (reference sequence). CDR3 bases: TGTGCCTTGTGGGAGGTACGCGGGGGTAGGTATAAACTCTTT. Translated, it gives CALWEVRGGRYKLF.

Comments on this clone: The amino acid sequence in TCRdb belongs to a much larger clone and departs from this DNA's translation at residue 6, likely a sequencing read error; the sequence shown is translated from the DNA. The chain carries TRGV2 and TRGJ1 or TRGJ2. The J gene was missing in TCRdb and was found by matching the end of the DNA to germline. With 2 bases clipped from V and 3 bases from J, the junction kept 7 bases outside the gene matches. CDR1 and CDR2 from the germline V gene are EGSNGY and YDSYNSKV. The CDR3 contains 14 residues. CDR3 nucleotides: TGTGCCACCTGGGACGAGCCGGGTTATTATAAGAAACTCTTT. Encoded protein: CATWDEPGYYKKLF.

This clone was observed a few times. The protein TCRdb gives is from a much larger clone and does not agree with this DNA's translation at residue 9, likely a read error; the protein shown here comes from the DNA. The chain links TRGV9 to TRGJP. TCRdb is silent on the J gene; assignment here came from matching the DNA to germline. Germline V gene lookup returns CDR1 GITISATS and CDR2 ISYDGTV (reference sequence). The CDR3 runs to 17 residues. CDR3 coding DNA: TGTGCCTTGTGGGATCGATTTCAAGGGTTGGGCAAAAAAATCAAGGTATTT. Amino acid sequence: CALWDRFQGLGKKIKVF.

This clone came up a few times. The TCRdb record carries a much larger clone's protein, which differs from this DNA's translation at residue 9; a read error is the likely cause, and the protein listed here is the DNA translation. This chain links TRGV9 with TRGJ1 or TRGJ2. No J segment appears in TCRdb, so it was assigned here by matching the sequence to germline. Germline assignment: CDR1 GITISATS and CDR2 ISYDGTV (reference sequence). The CDR3 is made up of 13 amino acids. CDR3 sequence (DNA): TGTGCCTTGTGGGAGACAACTTATTGTAAGAAACTCTTT. It specifies CALWETTYCKKLF.

A remark on this clone: TCRdb's protein, taken from a much larger clone, differs from this DNA's translation at residue 2, likely owing to a read error; the protein displayed comes from the DNA. V gene TRGV9 combines with J gene TRGJ1 or TRGJ2. Assignment of the J gene here rests on matching the DNA to germline, because TCRdb gives none. This CDR3 is built from 17 residues. Per germline, CDR1 GITISATS and CDR2 ISYDGTV (reference sequence). CDR3 sequence reads: CTLWEFPMSENYYKKLF. The CDR3 region has the DNA TGTACCTTGTGGGAGTTTCCGATGTCTGAGAATTATTATAAGAAACTCTTT.

This clone is labeled as large. Other nucleotide sequences in the sample specify the same CDR3. The chain recombines TRGV9 with TRGJ1 or TRGJ2. Germline loops: CDR1 GITISATS, CDR2 ISYDGTV (reference sequence). The CDR3 extends over 15 amino acids. V was clipped by 2 bases and J by 3 bases; unmatched bases: 10. The CDR3 sequence is CALWEASLPYYKKLF. For the CDR3, the DNA is TGTGCCTTGTGGGAGGCAAGCCTCCCTTATTATAAGAAACTCTTT.

This clone has at least ten counts. The protein in TCRdb stems from a much larger clone and differs at residue 14 from this DNA's translation, likely a read error; here the protein is translated from the DNA. This sequence joins TRGV4 and TRGJP2. Here the J gene came from matching the DNA to germline, since TCRdb omits it. This CDR3 spans 17 amino acids. Germline V CDR1 and CDR2: EGSTGY, YDSYTSSV. The CDR3 sequence is CATWDGLVGEGDWVKTF. The DNA of the CDR3 is TGTGCCACCTGGGACGGCCTTGTGGGAGAGGGTGATTGGGTCAAGACGTTT.

By its share, this clone is medium-sized (0.01 to 0.1%). The rearrangement links TRGV4 to TRGJ1 or TRGJ2. This CDR3 spans 14 amino acids. From germline, CDR1 is EGSTGY and CDR2 YDSYTSSV. The ends lost 6 bases at V and 10 bases at J; junction bases unmatched: 18. The CDR3, as DNA: TGTGCCACCTGGAGTATAAGGGATAGGAAAAAGAAACTCTTT. Residues: CATWSIRDRKKKLF.

This clone turned up a few times. It is likely a read error: a sequence one base away is far more abundant. Other DNA sequences of this sample code for an identical CDR3. The chain carries TRGV9 and TRGJ1 or TRGJ2. TCRdb lists no J gene, so it was determined here by aligning the DNA to germline. Losses at the gene ends were 4 bases for V and 2 bases for J; bases not matched to a gene: 8. Germline values: CDR1 GITISATS, CDR2 ISYDGTV (reference sequence). The CDR3 has 14 residues. The CDR3 protein is CALWEILHYYKKLF. The CDR3 DNA follows: TGTGCCTTGTGGGAAATCCTCCATTATTATAAGAAACTCTTT.

In its sample, this clone was seen many times. A read error is likely here: a far larger clone is one base away. This sample includes further DNA sequences coding for the same CDR3. The rearrangement uses TRGV9 and TRGJP. This CDR3 comprises 17 residues. V shed 1 base, J shed 9 bases, and the junction held 9 bases outside the gene matches. Germline V lookup: CDR1 GITISATS, CDR2 ISYDGTV (reference sequence). Here the CDR3 DNA reads TGTGCCTTGTGGGAGGTACAAGGGGGGTTGGGCAAAAAAATCAAGGTATTT. Residues: CALWEVQGGLGKKIKVF.

This clone was counted only a few times. This is likely an artifact of a read error, given a far larger clone one base away. Because the CDR3's place on the DNA is in doubt, the DNA is left out and the CDR3 is given as listed by TCRdb. No J gene was called, and the V gene is TRGV9. A total of 33 residues make up the CDR3, ends included. Looked up from germline, CDR1 is GITISATS and CDR2 is ISYDGTV (reference sequence). The CDR3 spells CALWEVLLIGIRNSLAVEQHWLSQVSIGRIQHF.

This clone has ten or more counts. A far larger clone lies a single base away; this is likely a read error. Distinct nucleotide sequences in the sample also encode this CDR3. The rearrangement links TRGV9 to TRGJ1 or TRGJ2. This CDR3 is 13 amino acids long. CDR1 and CDR2 (germline): GITISATS, ISYDGTV (reference sequence). As DNA, the CDR3 is TGTGCTTTGTGGGAGTGGAATTATTATAAGAAACTCTTT. Translating it yields CALWEWNYYKKLF.

This clone was counted at least ten times. TCRdb has a much larger clone's protein, which differs at residue 12 from the translation of this DNA, likely because of a read error; what is shown is the protein translated from the DNA. The V gene is TRGV2, the J gene TRGJ1 or TRGJ2. The CDR3 extends over 14 amino acids. CDR1 and CDR2 (germline): EGSNGY, YDSYNSKV. CDR3 loop: CATWDGTIMDKELF. CDR3 coding DNA: TGTGCCACCTGGGACGGGACTATTATGGATAAGGAACTCTTT.

In this sample, this clone turned up a few times. TCRdb attributes to this sequence the protein of a much larger clone, which differs from the DNA translation at residue 6; a read error is likely, and the protein displayed is translated from the DNA. This chain joins TRGV9 and TRGJ1 or TRGJ2. No J gene is reported in TCRdb; it was inferred here by comparing the DNA with germline. The CDR3 spans 15 residues. The V and J ends lost 3 bases and 5 bases, in that order; junction bases with no gene match: 13. The V gene's germline CDR1 is GITISATS and CDR2 ISYDGTV (reference sequence). CDR3 nucleotide sequence: TGTGCCTTGTGGGAGATGCACGAATTTGATTATAAGAAACTCTTT. It specifies CALWEMHEFDYKKLF.

Notes on this clone: TCRdb's protein for this DNA is that of a much larger clone and differs from the translation at residue 5, likely a read error; the protein shown is the DNA translation. The chain links TRGV4 to TRGJ1 or TRGJ2. The J gene comes from matching the DNA to germline here; TCRdb lacks it. The J segment lost 4 bases and the V segment lost 5 bases, leaving 14 bases of the junction unmatched. This CDR3 is built from 15 residues. Germline CDR1 reads EGSTGY; CDR2 reads YDSYTSSV. CDR3 sequence: CATWGRGFGYYKKLF. CDR3 nucleotide sequence: TGTGCCACCTGGGGCCGGGGTTTTGGGTATTATAAGAAACTCTTT.

By sample share, this clone is medium-sized (0.01 to 0.1%). The rearrangement uses TRGV9 and TRGJP. Germline lookup yields CDR1 GITISATS and CDR2 ISYDGTV (reference sequence). The ends lost 1 base at V and 3 bases at J; junction bases unmatched: 3. This CDR3 is 17 amino acids long. DNA for the CDR3: TGTGCCTTGTGGGAGGTCGAGCAAGAGTTGGGCAAAAAAATCAAGGTATTT. The encoded protein is CALWEVEQELGKKIKVF.

Relative to its sample, this clone is medium-sized. The chain uses TRGV9 and TRGJ1 or TRGJ2. The CDR3 runs 12 residues. After removal of 2 bases from V and 5 bases from J, the junction contained 3 bases not matched to a gene. Per the germline V gene, CDR1 is GITISATS and CDR2 is ISYDGTV (reference sequence). The CDR3 nucleotides are TGTGCCTTGTGGGAGGCGGATTATAAGAAACTCTTT. The encoded protein is CALWEADYKKLF.

This clone was counted many times. The junction departs from germline at one end; a sequencing error may be responsible. Other DNA sequences from this sample encode an identical CDR3 as well. This chain links TRGV9 with TRGJ1 or TRGJ2. CDR3 length equals 11 residues. In germline, CDR1 is GITISATS, CDR2 ISYDGTV (reference sequence). This CDR3 reads CALWEVPKKLF. CDR3 coding DNA: TGTGCCTTGTGGGAGGTGCCCAAGAAGCTCTTT.

This clone was counted a few times. The protein that TCRdb holds for this DNA derives from a much larger clone and differs from the translated DNA at residue 9, which likely indicates a read error; the protein shown here is translated from the DNA. The genes are TRGV9 and TRGJP. TCRdb gives no J gene; it was assigned here by matching the DNA to germline. There are 17 residues in the CDR3. Per the germline V gene, CDR1 is GITISATS and CDR2 is ISYDGTV (reference sequence). CDR3: CALWESPQVLGKKIKVF. CDR3 nucleotides: TGTGCCTTGTGGGAGTCCCCCCAAGTGTTGGGCAAAAAAATCAAGGTATTT.

This clone showed up many times. A far larger clone is off by one base, so a read error is likely. Distinct nucleotide sequences in the sample also encode this CDR3. The chain carries TRGV4 and TRGJ1 or TRGJ2. The CDR3 spans 14 residues. Germline V gene sequence: CDR1 EGSTGY, CDR2 YDSYTSSV. CDR3 protein: CATWDELDYYKKLF. In DNA form, the CDR3 reads TGCGCCACCTGGGATGAATTGGATTATTATAAGAAACTCTTT.

This clone was seen repeatedly, ten times or more. The likely explanation is a read error, given a far larger clone one base away. Because the CDR3's place on the DNA is in doubt, the DNA is left out and the CDR3 is given as listed by TCRdb. A V gene of TRGV2 was called, but no J gene was assigned. Both ends counted, the CDR3 spans 30 residues. Germline CDR1 is EGSNGY and CDR2 is YDSYNSKV. This chain's CDR3 is CATWDGAIRNSLAVEQHLLSQVSIGRIQHF.

Ten or more counts support this clone. With a far larger clone one base away, a read error is the likely cause. The sample carries other DNA sequences with the same CDR3. The V call is TRGV4, the J call TRGJ1 or TRGJ2. No J segment appears in TCRdb, so it was assigned here by matching the sequence to germline. V gave up 5 bases and J gave up 7 bases; unmatched junction bases: 11. The CDR3 is 13 residues long. Looked up from germline, CDR1 is EGSTGY and CDR2 is YDSYTSSV. The CDR3 DNA is TGTGCCACCTGGGGCCCTCCCAAATATAAGAAACTCTTT. Translation gives CATWGPPKYKKLF.

This clone turned up a few times. This likely traces to a read error, being one base from a far larger clone. The DNA for the CDR3 is TGTGCCTTGTGGGAGGTTCGTGAAAATAAGAAGCTCTTT. As protein: CALWEVRENKKLF. The gene calls are TRGV9 and TRGJ1 or TRGJ2. The CDR3 totals 13 residues. The germline V gene encodes CDR1 GITISATS and CDR2 ISYDGTV (reference sequence).